The 25 T cell receptor beta chains presented below share a single source sample, sequenced in a study of shared clonotypes between healthy human individuals. The method was immunoSEQ multiplex PCR; TCRdb's version includes in-frame clones alone and lacks a portion of them. This table has approximately 480,000 clones, 75% to 80% appearing once. Sequencing was performed on PBMCs. These receptors all come from a woman between 40 and 50 years old in good health. Some clones in this sample may be carry-over from other donors' samples.

Of note for this clone: The same CDR3 arises from other DNA sequences in this sample as well. The chain carries TRBV29-1 and TRBJ2-6; D gene unclear. Germline values: CDR1 SQVTM, CDR2 ANQGSEA. The CDR3 is made up of 13 amino acids. The ends were cut back, 5 bases at V and 2 bases at J, with 7 bases in the middle. CDR3 bases: TGCAGCGTTCCGGTAGCTGGGGCCAACGTCCTGACTTTC. Translation: CSVPVAGANVLTF.

The chain is built from TRBV7-9 and TRBJ2-7; D is perhaps TRBD1 or TRBD2 (6 bases each). V shed 0 bases and J shed 6 bases, with 9 bases lying between them. The CDR3 totals 13 residues. CDR1 and CDR2 (germline): SEHNR, FQNEAQ (reference sequence). CDR3 in amino acids: CASSLAGGAEQYF. The DNA of the CDR3 is TGTGCCAGCAGCTTAGCGGGGGGCGCCGAGCAGTACTTC. Full variable domain (outside the CDR3, taken from reference TRBV7-9 and TRBJ2-7): DTGVSQNPRHKITKRGQNVTFRCDPISEHNRLYWYRQTLGQGPEFLTYFQNEAQLEKSRLLSDRFSAERPKGSFSTLEIQRTEQGDSAMYLCASSLAGGAEQYFGPGTRLTVT.

V is TRBV6-1 and J is TRBJ2-1; no firm D call. Germline assignment: CDR1 MNHNS and CDR2 SASEGT. This CDR3 comprises 12 residues. Deletions cut 1 base from V and 13 bases from J, with 11 bases between. This CDR3 reads CASSEGPITQFF. The CDR3 bases are TGTGCCAGCAGTGAAGGTCCGATAACCCAGTTCTTC.

This chain joins TRBV7-2 and TRBJ2-3; D is undetermined. V was clipped by 1 base and J by 5 bases, with 4 bases between them. The CDR3 is made up of 12 amino acids. Germline V gene lookup returns CDR1 SGHTA and CDR2 FQGNSA. The CDR3 coding sequence is TGTGCCAGCAGCTTAGGAGTAGATACGCAGTATTTT. Its translation is CASSLGVDTQYF.

With regard to this clone: Sequence at one end of the junction differs from germline and may be a read error. Other DNA sequences of this sample code for an identical CDR3. This chain connects TRBV9 to TRBJ1-2; 10 bases fit TRBD1. Germline V gives CDR1 SGDLS, CDR2 YYNGEE. The CDR3 consists of 15 residues. The CDR3 DNA is TGTGCTAGCAGCGTAGTTGGGACAGGGGAGAACGGCTACACCTTC. Translated: CASSVVGTGENGYTF. The whole variable domain, remainder taken from reference TRBV9 and TRBJ1-2, is DSGVTQTPKHLITATGQRVTLRCSPRSGDLSVYWYQQSLDQGLQFLIQYYNGEERAKGNILERFSAQQFPDLHSELNLSSLELGDSALYFCASSVVGTGENGYTFGSGTRLTVV.

The chain links TRBV2 to TRBJ2-5, with TRBD1 as a possible D gene (6 bases). CDR1 and CDR2 (germline): SNHLY, FYNNEI. The V and J ends lost 1 base and 2 bases respectively, with 8 bases between them. This CDR3 contains 14 residues. CDR3 sequence reads: CASSEGRGQETQYF. The CDR3 nucleotides read TGTGCCAGCAGTGAAGGCAGGGGACAAGAGACCCAGTACTTC.

J is TRBJ1-5 and V is TRBV28; D remains unclear. Germline-derived CDR1 and CDR2 are MDHEN and SYDVKM. V gave up 1 base and J gave up 5 bases, with 3 bases separating them. CDR3 length: 12 residues. The CDR3 region is CASSLLYQPQHF. As DNA, the CDR3 is TGTGCCAGCAGTTTATTATATCAGCCCCAGCATTTT.

The V gene is TRBV6-1, the J gene TRBJ2-7; D remains unclear. There are 15 residues in the CDR3. Trimming pared 3 bases from V and 0 bases from J, leaving 12 bases between. CDR1 is MNHNS, CDR2 SASEGT, per germline. As DNA, the CDR3 is TGTGCCAGCAGTGAGCCCCGACGGAGCTCCTACGAGCAGTACTTC. This codes for CASSEPRRSSYEQYF.

For this clone: This CDR3 is also generated by other DNA sequences in the sample. The V gene is TRBV7-9, the J gene TRBJ2-3; D may be TRBD2 (5 bases). The germline gives CDR1 SEHNR, CDR2 FQNEAQ (reference sequence). The V and J ends lost 1 base and 0 bases respectively, with 11 bases between them. This CDR3 contains 16 residues. DNA of the CDR3: TGTGCCAGCAGCTTAGTCCTAGGAGGAAGCACAGATACGCAGTATTTT. Its translation is CASSLVLGGSTDTQYF.

The chain links TRBV7-2 to TRBJ2-7; D is possibly TRBD1 (6 bases). The CDR3 runs to 16 residues. V dropped 0 bases and J dropped 2 bases, with 14 bases sitting between them. Germline values: CDR1 SGHTA, CDR2 FQGNSA. CDR3 amino acids: CASSLAGARGAYEQYF. DNA for the CDR3: TGTGCCAGCAGCTTAGCGGGGGCTAGAGGGGCCTACGAGCAGTACTTC.

The CDR3 region has the DNA TGTGCCAGCAGCTTAGCCCTATCCCCCCAAGAGACCCAGTACTTC. Protein sequence: CASSLALSPQETQYF. This chain joins TRBV7-9 and TRBJ2-5; no definite D call. The CDR3 runs 15 residues. V dropped 0 bases and J dropped 1 base, with 9 bases sitting between them. CDR1 and CDR2 from the germline V gene are SEHNR and FQNEAQ (reference sequence).

The rearrangement joins TRBV28 to TRBJ2-7; 12 bases match TRBD2. The J segment lost 2 bases and the V segment lost 7 bases, leaving 9 bases of the junction unmatched. The CDR3 length is 16 residues. CDR1 MDHEN and CDR2 SYDVKM come from the germline V gene. CDR3 sequence: CASNDPSGRVTYEQYF. As DNA, the CDR3 is TGTGCCAGCAATGACCCTAGCGGGAGGGTTACCTACGAGCAGTACTTC. Full variable domain (remainder filled in from reference TRBV28 and TRBJ2-7): DVKVTQSSRYLVKRTGEKVFLECVQDMDHENMFWYRQDPGLGLRLIYFSYDVKMKEKGDIPEGYSVSREKKERFSLILESASTNQTSMYLCASNDPSGRVTYEQYFGPGTRLTVT.

The chain links TRBV7-9 to TRBJ2-7; 9 bases line up with TRBD2. With 11 bases clipped from V and 0 bases from J, the junction kept 11 bases outside the gene matches. Germline lookup yields CDR1 SEHNR and CDR2 FQNEAQ (reference sequence). The CDR3 loop spans 15 amino acids. CDR3 in amino acids: CAGGRSGRHSYEQYF. The DNA for the CDR3 is TGTGCCGGGGGACGGAGCGGGAGGCACTCCTACGAGCAGTACTTC.

The gene calls are TRBV7-9 and TRBJ2-5; 11 nucleotides align to TRBD2. Unmatched junction bases numbered 14, after V lost 4 bases and J lost 1 base. CDR1 is SEHNR, CDR2 FQNEAQ, per germline (reference sequence). The CDR3 sequence is 19 residues long. The CDR3 DNA reads TGTGCCAGCAGCTCTCCCGCCGTCGGGACTAGCGGCGTCCAAGAGACCCAGTACTTC. It yields the protein CASSSPAVGTSGVQETQYF.

This clone was detected many times. This sequence joins TRBV11-2 and TRBJ1-2; 7 bases align to TRBD1. The CDR3 loop spans 13 amino acids. The germline V gene encodes CDR1 SGHAT and CDR2 FQNNGV. J was trimmed by 7 bases and V by 7 bases; bases with no gene match: 9. In DNA, the CDR3 is TGTGCCAGCAACCGACAGGGAGAGGGTGGCTACACCTTC. It specifies CASNRQGEGGYTF.

The V and J genes are TRBV6-1 and TRBJ1-1; D remains ambiguous. The CDR3 consists of 14 residues. In germline, CDR1 is MNHNS, CDR2 SASEGT. Between the trimmed V and J ends, which lost 6 bases and 1 base, there was a span of 12 bases. The chain's CDR3 is CASSPNLENTEAFF. The CDR3 DNA reads TGTGCCAGCAGCCCGAACCTTGAGAACACTGAAGCTTTCTTT.

This clone has just one count. This chain uses TRBV7-2 with TRBJ2-7; 11 nucleotides line up with TRBD1. Per germline, CDR1 SGHTA and CDR2 FQGNSA. The CDR3 contains 14 residues. Trimming at V came to 5 bases and at J to 5 bases, leaving 5 bases not matched to a gene. DNA of the CDR3: TGTGCCAGCAGCCGATCGGGACAGGGGGACGAGCAGTACTTC. This codes for CASSRSGQGDEQYF.

V gene TRBV7-3 combines with J gene TRBJ2-7, with D unclear. The CDR3 is 13 residues long. The V end lost 1 base, the J end lost 4 bases, and 8 bases lay between the germline ends. Germline lookup yields CDR1 SGHTA and CDR2 FQGTGA. In nucleotides, the CDR3 is TGTGCCAGCAGCTTAAATCTAGATTACGAGCAGTACTTC. Residues: CASSLNLDYEQYF.

The chain links TRBV19 to TRBJ1-1; weak D call: TRBD1 (5 bases). Germline V CDR1 and CDR2: LNHDA, SQIVND (reference sequence). The CDR3 contains 14 residues. V lost 3 bases to trimming and J lost 5 bases, with 13 bases between them. CDR3 loop: CASSIQGDWTEAFF. In DNA, the CDR3 is TGTGCCAGTAGTATCCAAGGGGATTGGACTGAAGCTTTCTTT.

The J gene is TRBJ2-1, the V gene TRBV6-6, with D hard to call. The CDR3 is 13 residues long. The V end was cut by 0 bases, the J end by 6 bases, with 6 bases between. The V gene's germline CDR1 is MNHNY and CDR2 SVGAGI (reference sequence). CDR3 in DNA: TGTGCCAGCAGTTACTCGATCACCAATGAGCAGTTCTTC. Amino acids: CASSYSITNEQFF.

The chain has TRBV30 and TRBJ2-2, with 9 bases identical to TRBD2. The V and J ends lost 4 bases and 10 bases, in that order; junction bases with no gene match: 7. Germline V gives CDR1 GTSNPN, CDR2 SVGIG (reference sequence). The CDR3 has 13 residues. The CDR3 reads CAWNAGGPMELFF. In DNA form, the CDR3 reads TGTGCCTGGAATGCGGGAGGGCCTATGGAGCTGTTTTTT.

Concerning this clone itself: This could be a read error, since a much larger clone is one nucleotide away. This chain joins TRBV30 and TRBJ1-2, with a tentative D call TRBD1 (6 bases). The CDR3 covers 12 residues. Trimming removed 3 bases at V and 6 bases at J, with 11 bases between. In germline, CDR1 is GTSNPN, CDR2 SVGIG (reference sequence). The CDR3 nucleotides read TGTGCCTGGAGGGGGGCAGGGAATGGCTACACCTTC. Translating it yields CAWRGAGNGYTF.

This sequence joins TRBV5-6 and TRBJ1-2; D may be TRBD1 (5 bases). V was shortened by 0 bases and J by 4 bases, with 13 bases between the two germline ends. CDR3 size: 15 residues. The germline V gene encodes CDR1 SGHDT and CDR2 YYEEEE. The CDR3: CASSLEPGEAYGYTF. In DNA form, the CDR3 reads TGTGCCAGCAGCTTGGAGCCGGGGGAGGCCTATGGCTACACCTTC.

The chain combines TRBV20-1 with TRBJ2-5, with unresolved D. The tail of the sequence fits TRBJ2-7 better, so the J call may be wrong. The CDR3 loop spans 11 amino acids. Germline CDR1 DFQATT, CDR2 SNEGSKA (reference sequence). The CDR3 bases are TGCAGTGCTAGTGCCCAAGCCGAGCAGTACTTC. Translation: CSASAQAEQYF.

This chain uses TRBV29-1 with TRBJ2-5, with 7 positions matching TRBD1. Germline CDR1 and CDR2: SQVTM and ANQGSEA. This CDR3 is 14 amino acids long. After removal of 5 bases from V and 2 bases from J, the junction contained 8 bases not matched to a gene. In DNA, the CDR3 is TGCAGCGTTCGGGACAGTTCTTCACAAGAGACCCAGTACTTC. This translates into CSVRDSSSQETQYF.